Listed below are T cell receptor beta chains from one sample, sequenced in a study of blood T cell repertoires in COVID-19. Profiled with immunoSEQ multiplex PCR; TCRdb holds only in-frame clones, not every one. The sample lists roughly 290,000 clones; over 75% were seen once. The sequencing sample was made of PBMCs or T cells enriched from blood (not recorded which). The receptors were gathered from a woman younger than 45 who had recovered from COVID-19. Both conserved end residues are trimmed from each CDR3. Fields, in order: V gene, J gene, CDR3 protein.

v_call: TRBV19; j_call: TRBJ2-6; cdr3_aa: ASRWDRGPTSSGANVLT
v_call: TRBV9; j_call: TRBJ1-5; cdr3_aa: ASSAGNQPQH
v_call: TRBV9; j_call: TRBJ2-3; cdr3_aa: ASSVEVGSTQY
v_call: TRBV10-3; j_call: TRBJ2-7; cdr3_aa: AIRRLLIGTDPWGSYEQY
v_call: TRBV27; j_call: TRBJ2-1; cdr3_aa: ASSFRILTGNNEQF
v_call: TRBV2; j_call: TRBJ1-6; cdr3_aa: ASSEAGTPPFSYNSPLH
v_call: TRBV19; j_call: TRBJ2-1; cdr3_aa: ASRPGTGGVNEQF
v_call: TRBV29-1; j_call: TRBJ2-7; cdr3_aa: SVRPASASYEQY
v_call: TRBV12-3/TRBV12-4; j_call: TRBJ1-1; cdr3_aa: ASSLGGVAF
v_call: TRBV15; j_call: TRBJ1-1; cdr3_aa: ATSFRQGDTEAF
v_call: TRBV2; j_call: TRBJ1-2; cdr3_aa: ASSDTYFPGGSDYGYT
v_call: TRBV9; j_call: TRBJ2-3; cdr3_aa: ASSRTGSTDTQY
v_call: TRBV5-1; j_call: TRBJ1-2; cdr3_aa: ASSLEISLDFNYGYT
v_call: TRBV19; j_call: TRBJ1-5; cdr3_aa: ASSSGLDSNQPQH
v_call: TRBV28; j_call: TRBJ1-6; cdr3_aa: ASSSTGSGNSPLH
v_call: TRBV7-9; j_call: TRBJ2-1; cdr3_aa: ASSLVQGELSEQF
v_call: TRBV6-5; j_call: TRBJ2-7; cdr3_aa: ASSYRTGDSYEQY
v_call: TRBV6-5; j_call: TRBJ2-7; cdr3_aa: ASGRKTGTYEQY
v_call: TRBV18; j_call: TRBJ2-7; cdr3_aa: ASSPRSGPEYEQY
v_call: TRBV5-6; j_call: TRBJ2-6; cdr3_aa: ASSLVGRAGANVLT
v_call: TRBV5-1; j_call: TRBJ1-5; cdr3_aa: ASSFGQGAGQPQH